This T cell receptor (beta chain) was captured in a study of tumor T cells in aggressive B-cell lymphoma. The CDR3 extends over 11 amino acids. The table came from immunoSEQ multiplex PCR; TCRdb's copy has only in-frame clones and leaves some out. The sample has 3,100 or so clones, approximately 69% seen once. V usage is TRBV1 and J usage is TRBJ2-7; the D call in the table, TRBD1, was not verified against the DNA. TRBV1 is reported as a pseudogene. The clonotype was recovered from an adult with diffuse large B cell lymphoma. Sequenced: tumor tissue. CDR3 nucleotides: TGCACCAGCAGCCAGGGGCCCGCCGTCCACTTC. Protein: CTSSQGPAVHF.